The 24 T cell receptor beta chains below come from one sample, sequenced in a study of tumor-infiltrating lymphocytes in oesophageal squamous cell carcinoma (dated by TCRdb to 2015 to 2016). The library relied on PCR. The sequencer was an Illumina HiSeq 2000. Through fastp at Q25 and MiXCR, TCRdb rebuilt clones from the public reads, retaining in-frame beta chains. When rows share a CDR3 protein, they turn into one entry using the most common DNA and genes. The sample data list 10,000 to 15,000 distinct CDR3 sequences, and roughly 54% of these were observed just once. The top ten clonotypes cover 34% of the sample. The specimen was esophageal tumor tissue. These receptors all stem from a female donor with esophageal squamous cell carcinoma.

This clonotype was detected once. The conserved final phenylalanine or tryptophan is absent from the CDR3, which likely points to a read error. The DNA is left out, because the CDR3 cannot be placed on it with certainty; the CDR3 is given as TCRdb lists it. The chain recombines TRBV10-1 with TRBJ1-6. Germline V gene sequence: CDR1 WNHNN, CDR2 SYGVQD (reference sequence). The CDR3 has 16 amino acids, counting both end residues. The CDR3 is CASSLAGELDEQFFGP.

This clonotype was detected many times. The V gene is TRBV7-2, the J gene TRBJ2-1; D is tentatively TRBD1 or TRBD2 (5 bases each). The V and J ends lost 5 bases and 7 bases respectively, with 12 bases between them. CDR3 length: 13 residues. The germline V gene has CDR1 SGHTA and CDR2 FQGNSA. CDR3 nucleotide sequence: TGTGCCAGCAGCCATACGTGGGGGAATGAGCAGTTCTTC. Amino acid sequence: CASSHTWGNEQFF.

The table lists this clonotype with a few counts. This chain links TRBV6-6 with TRBJ1-2; maybe TRBD1 (5 bases). The ends were cut back, 0 bases at V and 5 bases at J, with 10 bases in the middle. The CDR3 has 14 amino acids. Germline-derived CDR1 and CDR2 are MNHNY and SVGAGI (reference sequence). The CDR3 DNA follows: TGTGCCAGCAGTTACTCAGGGGACCCTTATGGCTACACCTTC. This translates into CASSYSGDPYGYTF.

The chain is built from TRBV6-2 or TRBV6-3 and TRBJ1-4; D unresolved. The CDR3 is 13 amino acids. Trimming cost V 5 bases and J 5 bases, with 9 bases left between them. Germline lookup yields CDR1 MNHEY and CDR2 SVGEGT. The CDR3, as DNA: TGTGCCAGCAGTGAGACTAACAATGAAAAACTGTTTTTT. Translated, it gives CASSETNNEKLFF.

This clonotype was counted at least ten times. The chain couples TRBV4-1 to TRBJ2-3; no reliable D call. CDR3 size: 17 residues. Germline CDR1 and CDR2: MGHRA and YSYEKL. The V gene lost 0 bases and the J gene lost 2 bases, with 15 bases spanning the gap. DNA of the CDR3: TGCGCCAGCAGCCAAGATAAGATTCTAGGCGCCACAGATACGCAGTATTTT. Translated, it gives CASSQDKILGATDTQYF.

There are many counts of this clonotype. The rearrangement links TRBV9 to TRBJ2-3; TRBD2 matches at 7 bases. V was pared by 0 bases and J by 4 bases, with 17 bases of the junction left unmatched. Germline V gene lookup returns CDR1 SGDLS and CDR2 YYNGEE. The CDR3 is 19 amino acids. As DNA, the CDR3 is TGTGCCAGCAGCGTAGGGTGGGAGGGCTTGTCCGTTAGTGCAGATACGCAGTATTTT. Residues: CASSVGWEGLSVSADTQYF.

The chain combines TRBV11-3 with TRBJ2-7; 11 bases are shared with TRBD2. Near its end, the DNA agrees better with TRBJ2-1, so the J call may be wrong. This CDR3 has 15 amino acids. Per the germline V gene, CDR1 is SGHNT and CDR2 is YENEEA. The DNA for the CDR3 is TGTGCCAGCAGCTTAAGTAGCGGGGGGGCCAGTGAGCAGTTCTTC. Translation gives CASSLSSGGASEQFF.

The chain recombines TRBV7-4 with TRBJ2-5; 12 nucleotides line up with TRBD2. The CDR3 totals 16 residues. The J segment lost 4 bases and the V segment lost 1 base, leaving 4 bases of the junction unmatched. Germline values: CDR1 SGHVT, CDR2 SQSDAQ. The CDR3 region has the DNA TGTGCCAGCAGCTTAGGGACTAGCGGGGTTCGAGAGACCCAGTACTTC. Encoded protein: CASSLGTSGVRETQYF.

The V call is TRBV7-8, the J call TRBJ1-1; 8 bases agree with TRBD1. There are 14 residues in the CDR3. V was pared by 3 bases and J by 5 bases, with 5 bases of the junction left unmatched. The germline gives CDR1 SGHVS, CDR2 FQNEAQ. This chain's CDR3 is CASSFDRGRTEAFF. For the CDR3, the DNA is TGTGCCAGCAGCTTCGACAGGGGTAGGACTGAAGCTTTCTTT.

This chain connects TRBV6-1 to TRBJ2-7; 9 bases are shared with TRBD2. Germline CDR1 and CDR2: MNHNS and SASEGT. The CDR3 is 15 residues long. Trimming removed 1 base from V and 4 bases from J; junction bases left unmatched: 5. The chain's CDR3 is CASSEVAGALYEQYF. CDR3 sequence (DNA): TGTGCCAGCAGTGAAGTAGCGGGGGCCCTTTACGAGCAGTACTTC.

This clonotype was recorded many times. The chain combines TRBV28 with TRBJ1-2; D is ambiguous. Deletions cut 2 bases from V and 3 bases from J, with 10 bases between. Germline values: CDR1 MDHEN, CDR2 SYDVKM. The CDR3 extends over 14 amino acids. Here the CDR3 reads CASSLPPGYYGYTF. The CDR3 bases are TGTGCCAGCAGTTTACCTCCGGGCTACTATGGCTACACCTTC.

This clonotype was found a few times. The chain recombines TRBV28 with TRBJ2-3, with TRBD1 matching over 8 bases. The length of the CDR3 is 14 residues. The V segment lost 5 bases and the J segment 6 bases; nucleotides outside the gene matches: 7. Per germline, CDR1 MDHEN and CDR2 SYDVKM. CDR3: CASSPGGRVDTQYF. CDR3 in DNA: TGTGCCAGCAGTCCAGGGGGCCGGGTGGATACGCAGTATTTT.

The chain employs TRBV9 and TRBJ2-1, with 11 bases identical to TRBD2. The CDR3 is 18 residues long. Germline V CDR1 and CDR2: SGDLS, YYNGEE. J gave up 3 bases and V 3 bases, and 11 bases lay outside the gene matches. The CDR3 sequence is CASSARGGTSGGYNEQFF. The CDR3 bases are TGTGCCAGCAGCGCCCGTGGGGGGACTAGCGGAGGCTACAATGAGCAGTTCTTC.

The genes are TRBV6-1 and TRBJ1-5; no definite D call. Trimming took off 2 bases at V and 2 bases at J, with 7 bases between the two ends. CDR1 and CDR2 from the germline V gene are MNHNS and SASEGT. The CDR3 has 14 amino acids. This CDR3 reads CASSESGGNQPQHF. Written as DNA, the CDR3 is TGTGCCAGCAGTGAAAGCGGGGGCAATCAGCCCCAGCATTTT.

This clonotype was observed a handful of times. The chain has TRBV7-2 and TRBJ2-7; perhaps TRBD1 as D (5 bases). The DNA matches TRBJ2-1 better at its end, which makes the J call doubtful. This CDR3 contains 15 residues. Germline V gives CDR1 SGHTA, CDR2 FQGNSA. CDR3 loop: CASSLDSPPRGEQFF. The DNA for the CDR3 is TGTGCCAGCAGCTTAGACTCCCCGCCAAGGGGTGAGCAGTTCTTC.

The chain links TRBV7-4 to TRBJ2-4; 7 bases fit TRBD1. The DNA end lines up better with TRBJ2-5; the J call may be wrong. The CDR3 sequence is 14 residues long. Germline V gene lookup returns CDR1 SGHVT and CDR2 SQSDAQ. DNA of the CDR3: TGTGCCAGCAGCTTTGCGACAGGGTCAGAGACCCAGTACTTC. Its protein is CASSFATGSETQYF.

The chain is built from TRBV12-3 or TRBV12-4 and TRBJ2-1, with D possibly matching TRBD2 (5 bases). V was cut by 6 bases and J by 0 bases, with 12 bases left in between. The CDR3 contains 15 residues. The CDR3 is CASRRTLNSYNEQFF. The CDR3 DNA sequence: TGTGCCAGCAGGCGGACTCTTAACTCCTACAATGAGCAGTTCTTC.

This clonotype appeared many times. The rearrangement joins TRBV25-1 to TRBJ1-4, with TRBD1 identical over 9 bases. Germline assignment: CDR1 MGHDK and CDR2 SYGVNS. CDR3 size: 13 residues. Trimming at V came to 4 bases and at J to 7 bases, leaving 1 base not matched to a gene. The CDR3 loop is CASSGTGVEKLFF. In DNA, the CDR3 is TGTGCCAGCAGTGGGACAGGGGTTGAAAAACTGTTTTTT.

This clonotype was detected once. The CDR3 is CATSDFPGSSYNKQYF. Written as DNA, the CDR3 is TGTGCCACCAGTGATTTCCCGGGGAGCTCCTACAATAAGCAGTACTTC. This chain links TRBV24-1 with TRBJ2-7; weak D call: TRBD2 (5 bases). The germline V and J ends were trimmed by 1 base and 8 bases, with 20 bases remaining between them. This CDR3 has 16 residues. Germline V CDR1 and CDR2: KGHDR, SFDVKD.

This clonotype was seen only once. The rearrangement uses TRBV7-9 and TRBJ2-6; 7 nucleotides agree with TRBD1. The DNA end is more similar to TRBJ2-7, so the J call may be wrong. Germline CDR1 is SEHNR and CDR2 is FQNEAQ (reference sequence). The CDR3 totals 14 residues. CDR3 in amino acids: CASKELGGLDEQYF. The DNA of the CDR3 is TGTGCCAGCAAGGAGCTAGGGGGCTTAGACGAGCAGTACTTC.

This sequence joins TRBV7-2 and TRBJ1-2; possible D gene TRBD1, 5 bases. CDR3 length: 15 residues. Germline lookup yields CDR1 SGHTA and CDR2 FQGNSA. The V end was cut by 7 bases, the J end by 3 bases, with 18 bases between. This CDR3 is CASTTRAGVDYGYTF. Written as DNA, the CDR3 is TGTGCCAGCACTACAAGAGCGGGGGTCGACTATGGCTACACCTTC.

The J gene is TRBJ2-3, the V gene TRBV7-6; TRBD2 might be the D (5 bases). Looked up from germline, CDR1 is SGHVS and CDR2 is FNYEAQ. CDR3 length: 13 residues. The V end lost 3 bases, the J end lost 5 bases, and 9 bases lay between the germline ends. Written as DNA, the CDR3 is TGTGCCAGCAGCTTTTTACGGGGAGATACGCAGTATTTT. Encoded protein: CASSFLRGDTQYF.

This clonotype was recorded a few times. V usage is TRBV5-1 and J usage is TRBJ2-7; D unresolved. Germline V CDR1 and CDR2: SGHRS, YFSETQ. There are 15 residues in the CDR3. V gave up 0 bases and J gave up 1 base, with 11 bases separating them. CDR3 residues: CASSLAPDVSYEQYF. The CDR3 DNA sequence: TGCGCCAGCAGCTTGGCTCCCGACGTGTCCTACGAGCAGTACTTC.

This clonotype was counted at least ten times. The rearrangement links TRBV19 to TRBJ2-6; D is ambiguous. CDR3 length: 13 amino acids. Trimming stripped 7 bases from V and 0 bases from J, with 4 bases between. The germline CDR1 and CDR2 sequences are LNHDA and SQIVND (reference sequence). The CDR3 is CASTVSGANVLTF. The CDR3 DNA follows: TGTGCCAGTACCGTCTCTGGGGCCAACGTCCTGACTTTC.